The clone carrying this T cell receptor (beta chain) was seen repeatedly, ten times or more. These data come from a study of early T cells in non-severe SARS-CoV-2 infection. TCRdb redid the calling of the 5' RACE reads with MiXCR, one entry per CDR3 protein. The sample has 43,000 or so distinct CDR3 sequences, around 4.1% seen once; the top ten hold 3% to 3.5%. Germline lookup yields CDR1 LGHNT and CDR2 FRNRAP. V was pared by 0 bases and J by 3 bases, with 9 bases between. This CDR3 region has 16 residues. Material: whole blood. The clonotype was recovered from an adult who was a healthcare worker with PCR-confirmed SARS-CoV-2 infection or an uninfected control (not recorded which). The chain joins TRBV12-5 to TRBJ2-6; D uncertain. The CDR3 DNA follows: TGTGCTAGTGGTTTGGTACGTAGTAATGGGGCCAACGTCCTGACTTTC. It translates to CASGLVRSNGANVLTF.